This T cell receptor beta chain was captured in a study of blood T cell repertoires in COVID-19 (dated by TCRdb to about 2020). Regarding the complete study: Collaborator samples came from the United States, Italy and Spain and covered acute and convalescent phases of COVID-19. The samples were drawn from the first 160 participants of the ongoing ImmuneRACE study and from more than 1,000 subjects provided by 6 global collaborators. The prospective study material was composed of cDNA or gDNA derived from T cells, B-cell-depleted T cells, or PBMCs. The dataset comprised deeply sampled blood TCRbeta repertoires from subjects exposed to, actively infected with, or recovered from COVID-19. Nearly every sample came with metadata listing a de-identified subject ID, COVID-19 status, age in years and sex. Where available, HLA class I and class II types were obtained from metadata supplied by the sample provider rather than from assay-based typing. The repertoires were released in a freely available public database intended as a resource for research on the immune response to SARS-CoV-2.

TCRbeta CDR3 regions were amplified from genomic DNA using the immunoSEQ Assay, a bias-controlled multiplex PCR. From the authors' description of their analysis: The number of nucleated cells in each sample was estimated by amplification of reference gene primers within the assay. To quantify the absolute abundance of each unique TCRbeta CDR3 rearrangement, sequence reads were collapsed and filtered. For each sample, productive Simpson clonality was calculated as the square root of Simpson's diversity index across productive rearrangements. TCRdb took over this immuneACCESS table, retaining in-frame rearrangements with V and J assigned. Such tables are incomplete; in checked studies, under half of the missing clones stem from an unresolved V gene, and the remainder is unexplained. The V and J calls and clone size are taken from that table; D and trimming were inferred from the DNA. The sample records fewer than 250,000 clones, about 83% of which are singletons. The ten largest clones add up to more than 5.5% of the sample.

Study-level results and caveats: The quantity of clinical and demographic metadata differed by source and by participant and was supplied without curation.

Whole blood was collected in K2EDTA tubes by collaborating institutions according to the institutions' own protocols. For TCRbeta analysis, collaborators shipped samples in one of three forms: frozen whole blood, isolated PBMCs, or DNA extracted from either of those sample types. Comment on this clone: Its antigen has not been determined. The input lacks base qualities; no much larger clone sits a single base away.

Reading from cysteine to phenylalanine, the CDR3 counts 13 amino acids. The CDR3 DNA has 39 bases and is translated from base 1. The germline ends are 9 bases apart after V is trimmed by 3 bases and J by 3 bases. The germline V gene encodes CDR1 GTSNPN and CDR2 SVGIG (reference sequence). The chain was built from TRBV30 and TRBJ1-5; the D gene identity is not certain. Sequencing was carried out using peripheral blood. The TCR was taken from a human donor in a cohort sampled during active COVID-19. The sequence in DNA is TGTGCCTGGAGCAGCGGGAACAATCAGCCCCAGCATTTT. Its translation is CAWSSGNNQPQHF.